The 26 T cell receptor beta chains given below trace back to one sample, sequenced in a study of blood T cell repertoires in COVID-19. Assay used: immunoSEQ multiplex PCR; TCRdb lists only in-frame clones, some missing. The data show tens of thousands of clones, 85% to 90% seen once. Sequencing input: peripheral blood. The receptors stem from a man aged 70 or older with active or convalescent COVID-19.

This chain joins TRBV28 and TRBJ1-5, with 8 positions matching TRBD1. The germline gives CDR1 MDHEN, CDR2 SYDVKM. V gave up 5 bases and J gave up 4 bases; unmatched junction bases: 10. This CDR3 is 16 amino acids long. DNA of the CDR3: TGTGCCAGCAGTATAAGGACAGGGCGGGGGAATCAGCCCCAGCATTTT. Protein sequence: CASSIRTGRGNQPQHF.

The chain recombines TRBV3-1 (or the pseudogene TRBV3-2) with TRBJ2-1, with 8 bases lining up with TRBD2. Germline V CDR1 and CDR2: LGHDT, YNNKEL (reference sequence). CDR3 length: 17 residues. Trimming at V came to 1 base and at J to 3 bases, leaving 8 bases not matched to a gene. The CDR3 spells CASSQAYGRGDYNEQFF. The CDR3 DNA reads TGTGCCAGCAGCCAAGCCTATGGGCGGGGGGACTACAATGAGCAGTTCTTC.

J is TRBJ1-6 and V is TRBV29-1; 7 bases are a match to TRBD1. The germline gives CDR1 SQVTM, CDR2 ANQGSEA. Trimming at V came to 5 bases and at J to 5 bases, leaving 9 bases not matched to a gene. This CDR3 is built from 15 residues. The DNA for the CDR3 is TGCAGCGTTCTTGTGGGGGGACAGAATAATTCACCCCTCCACTTT. Translated: CSVLVGGQNNSPLHF.

The gene calls are TRBV27 and TRBJ1-6; TRBD1 aligns across 9 bases. V lost 5 bases and J lost 13; bases outside the gene matches: 12. Germline-derived CDR1 and CDR2 are MNHEY and SMNVEV (reference sequence). The CDR3 covers 15 residues. The CDR3 coding sequence is TGTGCCAGCAGTGTACCGGGACAGGGACTTGGGCCCCTCCACTTT. As protein: CASSVPGQGLGPLHF.

The gene calls are TRBV30 and TRBJ2-5; the match to TRBD2 covers 9 bases. The CDR3 totals 13 residues. CDR1 is GTSNPN and CDR2 is SVGIG in the germline V gene (reference sequence). V dropped 5 bases and J dropped 7; count of bases not matched to a gene: 8. CDR3 DNA sequence: TGTGCCTGGGCTGCGGGGGGGCGAGGGACCCAGTACTTC. Its protein is CAWAAGGRGTQYF. The full variable domain, in which reference TRBV30 and TRBJ2-5 provide the parts outside the CDR3, is SQTIHQWPATLVQPVGSPLSLECTVEGTSNPNLYWYRQAAGRGLQLLFYSVGIGQISSEVPQNLSASRPQDRQFILSSKKLLLSDSGFYLCAWAAGGRGTQYFGPGTRLLVL.

V and J are TRBV7-9 and TRBJ1-5; 9 nucleotides agree with TRBD1. Looked up from germline, CDR1 is SEHNR and CDR2 is FQNEAQ (reference sequence). The CDR3 loop spans 14 amino acids. Trimming removed 4 bases from V and 6 bases from J; junction bases left unmatched: 4. The CDR3 region is CASSSGQGPQPQHF. For the CDR3, the DNA is TGTGCCAGCAGCTCAGGACAGGGGCCTCAGCCCCAGCATTTT.

This clone was seen just once. The DNA of the CDR3 is TGTGCCAGCAGCTTAGAAAGACAGGGCCACAATCAGCCCCAGCATTTT. Translation gives CASSLERQGHNQPQHF. This chain uses TRBV7-9 with TRBJ1-5; 7 bases are a match to TRBD1. Germline V gene lookup returns CDR1 SEHNR and CDR2 FQNEAQ (reference sequence). The CDR3 runs to 16 residues. V was pared by 1 base and J by 3 bases, with 6 bases of the junction left unmatched. The full variable domain, rest sourced from reference TRBV7-9 and TRBJ1-5, is DTGVSQNPRHKITKRGQNVTFRCDPISEHNRLYWYRQTLGQGPEFLTYFQNEAQLEKSRLLSDRFSAERPKGSFSTLEIQRTEQGDSAMYLCASSLERQGHNQPQHFGDGTRLSIL.

This chain uses TRBV5-6 with TRBJ2-1; TRBD2 aligns across 14 bases. Losses at the gene ends were 4 bases for V and 8 bases for J; bases not matched to a gene: 2. CDR3 size: 14 residues. CDR1 is SGHDT and CDR2 is YYEEEE in the germline V gene. Here the CDR3 DNA reads TGTGCCAGCAGCCCGGGACTAGCGGGAGATGAGCAGTTCTTC. It encodes CASSPGLAGDEQFF.

In this sample, this clone turned up once. In nucleotides, the CDR3 is TGTGCCAGCTCACCATACTCCGGGTCTGGAAACACCATATATTTT. The encoded protein is CASSPYSGSGNTIYF. The chain employs TRBV18 and TRBJ1-3; D is ambiguous. The CDR3 has 15 amino acids. From germline, CDR1 is KGHSH and CDR2 LQKENI. The germline V and J ends were trimmed by 2 bases and 1 base, with 9 bases remaining between them.

This clone was detected a few times. This chain uses TRBV10-3 with TRBJ1-6; D gene ambiguous. The germline V and J ends were trimmed by 4 bases and 5 bases, with 9 bases remaining between them. The CDR3 extends over 14 amino acids. Germline V CDR1 and CDR2: ENHRY, SYGVKD. CDR3 DNA: TGTGCCATCAGTGTTGGTAGAAATAATTCACCCCTCCACTTT. Protein product: CAISVGRNNSPLHF.

This clone has only one observation. Written as DNA, the CDR3 is TGTGCCACCAGCAGAGGGGACAGTTGGGGCTACACCTTC. It is translated as CATSRGDSWGYTF. This chain uses TRBV15 with TRBJ1-2, with 7 bases fitting TRBD1. This CDR3 region has 13 residues. The trim removed 1 base at V and 8 bases at J, leaving 4 bases unmatched. Per the germline V gene, CDR1 is LNHNV and CDR2 is YYDKDF (reference sequence).

This clone was found once. The chain is built from TRBV9 and TRBJ1-1; unclear D gene. The CDR3 length is 14 residues. The V end was cut by 0 bases, the J end by 4 bases, with 10 bases between. CDR1 and CDR2 (germline): SGDLS, YYNGEE. The CDR3 sequence is CASSVALSGTEAFF. The DNA of the CDR3 is TGTGCCAGCAGCGTAGCCCTGTCGGGCACTGAAGCTTTCTTT.

V gene TRBV5-3 combines with J gene TRBJ2-7; TRBD2 agrees at 7 bases. Being an ORF, TRBV5-3 has a function that is uncertain. Trimming at V came to 0 bases and at J to 5 bases, leaving 8 bases not matched to a gene. This CDR3 has 15 amino acids. Here the CDR3 reads CARSLAVAGINEQYF. CDR3 bases: TGTGCCAGAAGCTTGGCCGTAGCGGGTATCAACGAGCAGTACTTC.

This clone came up once. The J gene is TRBJ2-6, the V gene TRBV3-1 (or the pseudogene TRBV3-2); no reliable D call. This CDR3 region has 13 residues. From germline, CDR1 is LGHDT and CDR2 YNNKEL (reference sequence). Between the trimmed V and J ends, which lost 5 bases and 1 base, there was a span of 3 bases. The CDR3 loop reads CASSESGANVLTF. CDR3 nucleotides: TGTGCCAGCAGCGAGTCTGGGGCCAACGTCCTGACTTTC.

The rearrangement links TRBV3-1 (or the pseudogene TRBV3-2) to TRBJ1-2; 7 bases agree with TRBD1. CDR1 is LGHDT, CDR2 YNNKEL, per germline (reference sequence). This CDR3 comprises 18 residues. V trimming: 2 bases; J trimming: 2 bases; junction bases outside the gene matches: 14. The CDR3 region is CASSQYPGTGTVNYGYTF. CDR3 DNA sequence: TGTGCCAGCAGCCAATATCCCGGGACCGGGACAGTAAACTATGGCTACACCTTC.

This chain uses TRBV12-3 or TRBV12-4 with TRBJ2-7, with TRBD1 as a possible D gene (5 bases). The CDR3 is made up of 13 amino acids. Trimming left V 5 bases short and J 4 bases short, with 12 bases between. DNA for the CDR3: TGTGCCAGCAGTGCCATCCAGGGTTACGAGCAGTACTTC. It translates to CASSAIQGYEQYF.

The chain uses TRBV7-8 and TRBJ2-7; D unclear. This CDR3 contains 15 residues. Per germline, CDR1 SGHVS and CDR2 FQNEAQ. Trimming stripped 1 base from V and 0 bases from J, with 10 bases between. CDR3 in DNA: TGTGCCAGCAGCTTAGAGAGCGAGAGCTCCTACGAGCAGTACTTC. As protein: CASSLESESSYEQYF.

V and J are TRBV10-3 and TRBJ2-3; D perhaps matches TRBD2 (5 bases). The CDR3 spans 12 residues. V was cut by 10 bases and J by 5 bases, with 13 bases left in between. Germline V gene sequence: CDR1 ENHRY, CDR2 SYGVKD. The CDR3 loop is CATRAAGDTQYF. The CDR3 DNA reads TGTGCCACCCGGGCGGCGGGAGATACGCAGTATTTT.

The chain has TRBV3-1 (or the pseudogene TRBV3-2) and TRBJ1-2, with a tentative D call TRBD1 (5 bases). This CDR3 spans 14 amino acids. Germline CDR1 is LGHDT and CDR2 is YNNKEL (reference sequence). Trimming removed 0 bases from V and 7 bases from J, with 12 bases in between. In nucleotides, the CDR3 is TGTGCCAGCAGCCAAGAATGGGGGGGTAGTGGCTACACCTTC. Protein product: CASSQEWGGSGYTF.

The V and J genes are TRBV5-1 and TRBJ2-5, with 13 bases lining up with TRBD2. The CDR3 sequence is 16 residues long. V lost 3 bases and J lost 5; bases outside the gene matches: 7. Germline V lookup: CDR1 SGHRS, CDR2 YFSETQ. CDR3 in amino acids: CASSSPGLAGRETQYF. The DNA of the CDR3 is TGCGCCAGCAGCTCCCCGGGACTAGCGGGACGTGAGACCCAGTACTTC.

This clone was seen only once. DNA for the CDR3: TGTGCCAGCAGCACAGGGGGCGCTGGTGGCTACACCTTC. This codes for CASSTGGAGGYTF. This rearrangement joins TRBV7-3 to TRBJ1-2; 9 positions agree with TRBD1. V shed 5 bases, J shed 7 bases, and the junction held 5 bases outside the gene matches. The CDR3 extends over 13 amino acids. The V gene's germline CDR1 is SGHTA and CDR2 FQGTGA.

The chain is built from TRBV5-8 and TRBJ1-3; D ambiguous. Between the trimmed V and J ends, which lost 0 bases and 9 bases, there was a span of 7 bases. This CDR3 is built from 12 residues. Germline CDR1 reads SGHTS; CDR2 reads YDEGEE. The CDR3 region is CASSLGLATIYF. CDR3 coding DNA: TGTGCCAGCAGCTTGGGACTGGCCACCATATATTTT.

The chain combines TRBV29-1 with TRBJ2-7, with 7 bases aligning to TRBD1. The CDR3 length is 12 residues. Germline loops: CDR1 SQVTM, CDR2 ANQGSEA. V dropped 7 bases and J dropped 0; count of bases not matched to a gene: 3. Written as DNA, the CDR3 is TGCAGCGGCCGGGACAGCTCCTACGAGCAGTACTTC. This codes for CSGRDSSYEQYF.

The genes are TRBV5-6 and TRBJ2-2, with unresolved D. This CDR3 is 15 amino acids long. Germline CDR1 is SGHDT and CDR2 is YYEEEE. Trimming stripped 0 bases from V and 2 bases from J, with 8 bases between. The CDR3 protein is CASSLALSNTGELFF. CDR3 bases: TGTGCCAGCAGCTTGGCCTTGTCCAACACCGGGGAGCTGTTTTTT.

In its sample, this clone was seen once. Other DNA sequences from this sample encode an identical CDR3 as well. This chain connects TRBV30 to TRBJ1-5, with D unresolved. Germline CDR1 and CDR2: GTSNPN and SVGIG (reference sequence). Trimming shortened V by 1 base and J by 2 bases, and 6 bases separated the two germline ends. This CDR3 is 13 amino acids long. In DNA form, the CDR3 reads TGTGCCTGGAGTGGGGGAGGCAATCAGCCCCAGCATTTT. Translation: CAWSGGGNQPQHF.

The J gene is TRBJ1-1, the V gene TRBV6-5; unclear D gene. V lost 4 bases to trimming and J lost 3 bases, with 12 bases between them. The germline V gene encodes CDR1 MNHEY and CDR2 SVGAGI. The CDR3 is 14 residues long. CDR3 residues: CASSFRQAHTEAFF. In DNA, the CDR3 is TGTGCCAGCAGTTTTCGGCAGGCGCACACTGAAGCTTTCTTT.